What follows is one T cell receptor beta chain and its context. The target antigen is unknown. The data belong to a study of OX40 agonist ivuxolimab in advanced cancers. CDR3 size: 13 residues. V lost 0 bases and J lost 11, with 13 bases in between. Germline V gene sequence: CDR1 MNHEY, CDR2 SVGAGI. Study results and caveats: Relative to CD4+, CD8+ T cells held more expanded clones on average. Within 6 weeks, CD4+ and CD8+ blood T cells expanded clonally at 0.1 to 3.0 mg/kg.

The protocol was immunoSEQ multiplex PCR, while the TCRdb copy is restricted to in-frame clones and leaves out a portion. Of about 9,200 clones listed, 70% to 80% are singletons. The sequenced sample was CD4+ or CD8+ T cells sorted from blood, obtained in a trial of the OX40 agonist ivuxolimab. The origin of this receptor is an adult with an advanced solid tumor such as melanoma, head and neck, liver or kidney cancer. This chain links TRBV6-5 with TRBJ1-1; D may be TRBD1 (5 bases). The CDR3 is CASSYSLGASAFF. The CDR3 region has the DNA TGTGCCAGCAGTTACTCTTTAGGGGCGTCCGCTTTCTTT.